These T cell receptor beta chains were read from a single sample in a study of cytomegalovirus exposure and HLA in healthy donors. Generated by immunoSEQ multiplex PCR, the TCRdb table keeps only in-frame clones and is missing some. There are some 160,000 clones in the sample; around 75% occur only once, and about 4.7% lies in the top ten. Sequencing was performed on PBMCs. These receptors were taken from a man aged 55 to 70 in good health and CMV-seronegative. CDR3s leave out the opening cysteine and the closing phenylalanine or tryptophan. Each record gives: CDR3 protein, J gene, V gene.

ASSEARSYEQY,TRBJ2-7,TRBV2
ASSWEDGSNTEAF,TRBJ1-1,TRBV6-1
ASSYDRTAPGELF,TRBJ2-2,TRBV6-5
ASSSRGWLRREQY,TRBJ2-7,TRBV28
ASSLRAGGLQETQY,TRBJ2-5,TRBV7-3
AISESMVQNTEAF,TRBJ1-1,TRBV10-3
ASRLTASGNTIY,TRBJ1-3,TRBV6-5
ASSLGGLAGVDTQY,TRBJ2-3,TRBV7-2
ASSPLRMETQY,TRBJ2-5,TRBV4-2
ASSLVTGEIHEQY,TRBJ2-7,TRBV5-1
ASSSLTGGGTGELF,TRBJ2-2,TRBV11-2
ASSLHSQGHPY,TRBJ2-5,TRBV28
ASSVGTVNSGNTIY,TRBJ1-3,TRBV9
ASSLSGSTDTQY,TRBJ2-3,TRBV28
ASSETGVTNEKLF,TRBJ1-4,TRBV6-1
ASNTPGGRGFANYGYT,TRBJ1-2,TRBV19
ASSQDWAGDSYNEQF,TRBJ2-1,TRBV4-3
ASSAAGRKGRNTIY,TRBJ1-3,TRBV28
ASSPRGTGDYEQY,TRBJ2-7,TRBV5-6
ASSPGQGSGELF,TRBJ2-2,TRBV18
ATTDSSTNEKLF,TRBJ1-4,TRBV2
ASSLQGATYGYT,TRBJ1-2,TRBV11-2
ASSLGLAGGPTDTQY,TRBJ2-3,TRBV5-4
ASSLAGGDSPLH,TRBJ1-6,TRBV7-9
ASSRGAGANYGYT,TRBJ1-2,TRBV7-2
ASSQPRGPLH,TRBJ1-6,TRBV4-3
ASSLALGREGTDTQY,TRBJ2-3,TRBV5-1
ASSIDTGNYGYT,TRBJ1-2,TRBV5-5
ASAFHRSTNTEAF,TRBJ1-1,TRBV19
ASSPDRGGPYNEQF,TRBJ2-1,TRBV19
ASSPPRAAYEQY,TRBJ2-7,TRBV18
ASSHPPPGGPLYEQY,TRBJ2-7,TRBV28
ASSVDSTTYNEQF,TRBJ2-1,TRBV6-4
AWRLAGAPVKF,TRBJ2-1,TRBV30
ASSPIGSYEQY,TRBJ2-7,TRBV5-1
ASRQEATGDAGGNEQF,TRBJ2-1,TRBV4-1
ASKGGGQGLF,TRBJ1-4,TRBV27
AWAGDKSEAF,TRBJ1-1,TRBV5-1
ASSPTGLIYEQY,TRBJ2-7,TRBV27
ASSSGGPYEQY,TRBJ2-7,TRBV28
ASSASGSMGTMFGTDTQY,TRBJ2-3,TRBV6-1
ASSLAASGVDYEQY,TRBJ2-7,TRBV5-4
ASSQPMKSIAAEAF,TRBJ1-1,TRBV4-1
ASSEVGAFTAF,TRBJ1-1,TRBV6-1
ASSRWGLRTSPGSLHEQY,TRBJ2-7,TRBV28
ASSAGQGAEGYT,TRBJ1-2,TRBV5-1
ASSYRTSGIGEQF,TRBJ2-1,TRBV27
ASSSQAKNIQY,TRBJ2-4,TRBV6-5
ASSGSGTGYYEQY,TRBJ2-7,TRBV2
ASSLNAGTINQPQH,TRBJ1-5,TRBV5-6
ASSSPTRTGGIEQY,TRBJ2-7,TRBV5-1
ASSLAPDPDYGYT,TRBJ1-2,TRBV7-6
AISESLGGDDYGYT,TRBJ1-2,TRBV10-3